These T cell receptor beta chains were read from a single sample in a study of shared clonotypes between healthy human individuals. Sequenced by immunoSEQ multiplex PCR; TCRdb stores in-frame clones only, minus some. The sample consists of roughly 1,600,000 clones, 97% to 99% of them appearing once. The sequencing input was naive CD4+ T cells sorted from blood. The receptors were sampled from a man under 40 in good health. Both conserved end residues are part of each CDR3. D genes are given only for firm matches.

>TRBV9|NA|TRBJ1-1
CASSVAWGANTEAFF
TGTGCCAGCAGCGTAGCATGGGGGGCGAACACTGAAGCTTTCTTT
>TRBV7-9|TRBD2|TRBJ2-3
CASSYAGLAGGPLYF
TGTGCCAGCAGTTATGCGGGACTAGCGGGAGGGCCTTTGTATTTT
>TRBV2|TRBD1|TRBJ2-7
CASSRDRSYEQYF
TGTGCCAGCAGCCGGGACAGGTCCTACGAGCAGTACTTC
>TRBV7-8|NA|TRBJ2-7
CASSLVREQYF
TGTGCCAGCAGCTTAGTTCGCGAGCAGTACTTC
>TRBV7-9|NA|TRBJ2-7
CASSAQGRGYEQYF
TGTGCCAGCAGCGCCCAGGGGCGGGGCTACGAGCAGTACTTC
>TRBV19|NA|TRBJ1-5
CASSMDGGQPQHF
TGTGCCAGTAGTATGGACGGGGGGCAGCCCCAGCATTTT
>TRBV7-6|TRBD2|TRBJ2-5
CASSQGTSGSIQETQYF
TGTGCCAGCAGCCAGGGGACTAGCGGGAGCATCCAAGAGACCCAGTACTTC
>TRBV7-6|NA|TRBJ2-3
CASTSGSTDTQYF
TGTGCCAGCACAAGCGGGAGCACAGATACGCAGTATTTT
>TRBV10-1|NA|TRBJ1-2
CASSESRGYGYTF
TGCGCCAGCAGTGAGTCCCGCGGCTATGGCTACACCTTC
>TRBV6-5|TRBD2|TRBJ2-1
CASRGPGGSYNEQFF
TGTGCCAGCAGGGGACCGGGAGGCTCCTACAATGAGCAGTTCTTC
>TRBV5-1|NA|TRBJ2-7
CASSPGPTLFGEQYF
TGCGCCAGCAGTCCGGGACCAACGCTGTTTGGCGAGCAGTACTTC
>TRBV11-3|NA|TRBJ2-1
CASSTRGSYNEQFF
TGTGCCAGCAGCACCAGGGGCAGTTACAATGAGCAGTTCTTC
>TRBV27|TRBD1|TRBJ1-1
CASTLGGLRGRGTEAFF
TGTGCCAGCACCCTCGGAGGACTCAGGGGGCGCGGTACTGAAGCTTTCTTT
>TRBV5-1|NA|TRBJ1-1
CASSSISIQNTEAFF
TGCGCCAGCAGCTCCATTTCGATACAGAACACTGAAGCTTTCTTT
>TRBV5-1|NA|TRBJ2-5
CASMWEGGETQYF
TGCGCCAGCATGTGGGAAGGAGGAGAGACCCAGTACTTC
>TRBV28|NA|TRBJ2-7
CASGPYDEQYF
TGTGCCAGCGGCCCTTACGACGAGCAGTACTTC
>TRBV7-8|NA|TRBJ2-4
CASSPPGAKNIQYF
TGTGCCAGCAGCCCCCCTGGGGCCAAAAACATTCAGTACTTC
>TRBV6-6|NA|TRBJ1-4
CASSYQLATNEKLFF
TGTGCCAGCAGTTACCAGCTGGCAACTAATGAAAAACTGTTTTTT
>TRBV6-5|TRBD1|TRBJ2-7
CASSSVGQGSGEQYF
TGTGCCAGCAGTTCCGTCGGACAGGGCTCGGGTGAGCAGTACTTC
>TRBV28|NA|TRBJ1-2
CASSLWDGYTF
TGTGCCAGCAGTTTATGGGATGGCTACACCTTC
>TRBV18|TRBD1|TRBJ2-1
CASTGQGRNEQFF
TGTGCCAGCACGGGACAGGGACGCAATGAGCAGTTCTTC
>TRBV6-1|TRBD1|TRBJ1-1
CASSVSGGMNTEAFF
TGTGCCAGCAGTGTCTCAGGGGGAATGAACACTGAAGCTTTCTTT
>TRBV5-1|NA|TRBJ2-3
CASSLADSTDTQYF
TGCGCCAGCAGCTTAGCGGATAGCACAGATACGCAGTATTTT
>TRBV19|NA|TRBJ2-2
CASSMEDYYTGELFF
TGTGCCAGTAGTATGGAGGACTACTACACCGGGGAGCTGTTTTTT
>TRBV5-1|TRBD1|TRBJ1-1
CASSRPGQLNTEAFF
TGCGCCAGCAGCCGACCGGGACAGTTGAACACTGAAGCTTTCTTT
>TRBV7-2|NA|TRBJ2-5
CASSLHLRETQYF
TGTGCCAGCAGCTTACACCTTAGGGAGACCCAGTACTTC
>TRBV5-6|TRBD1|TRBJ1-5
CASSLMRQGSQPQHF
TGTGCCAGCAGCTTGATGCGACAGGGATCTCAGCCCCAGCATTTT
>TRBV21-1|NA|TRBJ2-4
CASSPGPAKNIQYF
TGTGCCAGCAGCCCTGGACCGGCCAAAAACATTCAGTACTTC
>TRBV6-1|TRBD1|TRBJ1-2
CASSAGGANYGYTF
TGTGCCAGCAGTGCAGGGGGAGCTAACTATGGCTACACCTTC
>TRBV15|NA|TRBJ2-7
CATSRDSGSEQYF
TGTGCCACCAGCAGAGATTCTGGATCCGAGCAGTACTTC
>TRBV9|NA|TRBJ2-2
CASSSRTANTGELFF
TGTGCCAGCAGCTCCAGGACAGCTAACACCGGGGAGCTGTTTTTT
>TRBV19|TRBD1|TRBJ2-7
CASSIKGAKQYF
TGTGCCAGTAGTATTAAGGGGGCGAAGCAGTACTTC
>TRBV9|NA|TRBJ1-1
CASSPPPGVMNTEAFF
TGTGCCAGCTCCCCCCCACCGGGAGTTATGAACACTGAAGCTTTCTTT
>TRBV7-2|NA|TRBJ1-5
CASSIQGTYQPQHF
TGTGCCAGCAGCATACAGGGTACTTATCAGCCCCAGCATTTT
>TRBV6-6|TRBD1|TRBJ1-2
CASSSPDRVFSGYTF
TGTGCCAGCAGTTCTCCCGACAGGGTGTTTAGTGGCTACACCTTC
>TRBV5-8|NA|TRBJ2-1
CASSLEPTLNEQFF
TGTGCCAGCAGCTTGGAGCCTACCCTTAATGAGCAGTTCTTC
>TRBV19|TRBD2|TRBJ2-1
CASTRTSGRGEQFF
TGTGCCAGTACCAGGACTAGCGGGAGGGGTGAGCAGTTCTTC
>TRBV7-8|NA|TRBJ1-5
CASSVKQGTHQPQHF
TGTGCCAGCAGCGTCAAACAGGGAACCCATCAGCCCCAGCATTTT
>TRBV5-5|NA|TRBJ2-5
CASSTVGRETQYF
TGTGCCAGCAGTACAGTAGGAAGGGAGACCCAGTACTTC